The T cell receptor (beta chain) described here comes from a study of blood T cell repertoires in COVID-19. About the research overall: Spain, Italy and the United States supplied samples that represented acute and convalescent COVID-19. T cells, B-cell-depleted T cells, or PBMCs provided the cDNA or gDNA that served as material.

CDR1 and CDR2 (germline): MNHNS, SASEGT. The CDR3 is made up of 16 amino acids. The trim removed 2 bases at V and 8 bases at J, leaving 10 bases unmatched. This clone came up once. Original data processing: Quantification of nucleated cells was approximated via reference gene primer amplification. The table came from immunoSEQ multiplex PCR; TCRdb's copy has only in-frame clones and leaves some out. V, J and clone size reflect that table, while D and trimming were determined from the DNA. The sample consists of over 65,000 clones, 80% to 85% of them appearing once. Material: peripheral blood. This receptor was identified in a human donor in a cohort sampled during active COVID-19. The V gene is TRBV6-1, the J gene TRBJ1-4; 8 bases map to TRBD1. The CDR3, as DNA: TGTGCCAGCAGTGAAACCGCAGGGGGCGTTGGGGAAAAACTGTTTTTT. This gives the protein CASSETAGGVGEKLFF.